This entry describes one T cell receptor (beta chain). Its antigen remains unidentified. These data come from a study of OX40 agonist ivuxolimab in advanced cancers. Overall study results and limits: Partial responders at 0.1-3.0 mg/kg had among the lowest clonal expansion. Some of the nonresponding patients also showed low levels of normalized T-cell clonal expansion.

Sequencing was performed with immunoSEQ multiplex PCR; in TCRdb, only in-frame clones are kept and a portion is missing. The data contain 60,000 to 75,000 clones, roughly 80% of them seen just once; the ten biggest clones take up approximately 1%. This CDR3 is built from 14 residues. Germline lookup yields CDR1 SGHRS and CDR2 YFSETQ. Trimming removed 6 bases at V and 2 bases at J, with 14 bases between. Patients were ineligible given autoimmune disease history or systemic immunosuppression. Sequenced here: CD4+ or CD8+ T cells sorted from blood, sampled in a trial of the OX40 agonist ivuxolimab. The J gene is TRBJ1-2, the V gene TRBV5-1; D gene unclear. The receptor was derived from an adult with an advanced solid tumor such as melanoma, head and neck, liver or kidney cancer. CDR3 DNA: TGCGCCAGCAACCAAGGGTCAAGCAACTATGGCTACACCTTC. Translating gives CASNQGSSNYGYTF.